This is a list of T cell receptor beta chains from one sample in a study of beta chain features in type 1 diabetes. Measured with immunoSEQ multiplex PCR; TCRdb has only the in-frame clones, and not every one. This sample has some 330,000 clones; 9.5% to 12% occur once, and the top ten carry 0.015%. The sequencing input was naive CD4+ T cells from blood. The receptors were sampled from a woman aged 25-40 years in good health. Each CDR3 is given without its conserved first and last residue.

>TRBJ1-5|TRBV19
ASSIAQDRQPQH
>TRBJ2-1|TRBV5-1
ASSLLGPYNEQF
>TRBJ1-2|TRBV28
ASSSYRDGYT
>TRBJ2-7|TRBV6-5
ASSPRVWGEQY
>TRBJ1-5|TRBV9
ASSYKGTEDQPQH
>TRBJ2-1|TRBV9
ASSLETENNEQF
>TRBJ1-2|TRBV19
ASSTPGTGGGYGYT
>TRBJ2-7|TRBV7-9
ASSSRDSSYEQY
>TRBJ2-2|TRBV7-2
ASSPRVASGELF
>TRBJ2-1|TRBV11-2
ASSLTGGSYNEQF
>TRBJ2-3|TRBV5-1
ASSWPGTGTDTQY
>TRBJ2-3|TRBV7-9
ASGGGIPDTQY
>TRBJ2-7|TRBV28
ASILAGAYEQY
>TRBJ2-7|TRBV28
ASSFVDRVHEQY
>TRBJ2-7|TRBV4-1
ASSQDEQGSYEQY
>TRBJ2-3|TRBV5-6
ASGQGMTDTQY
>TRBJ2-1|TRBV6-5
ASRAGLPLGEF
>TRBJ2-3|TRBV5-1
ASSLETGTDTQY
>TRBJ2-3|TRBV6-1
ASSEGTSGRIRRRTDTQY
>TRBJ2-1|TRBV27
ASSSTIGVEQF
>TRBJ2-7|TRBV20-1
TTGGPYEQY
>TRBJ2-1|TRBV2
ASTQGTGFNEQF
>TRBJ1-2|TRBV4-3
ASSQGDRLYGYT
>TRBJ2-7|TRBV7-2
ASSLRDGEVKQY
>TRBJ1-1|TRBV7-3
ASSSRQGGEAF
>TRBJ2-5|TRBV18
ASCRNRGSETQY
>TRBJ2-6|TRBV27
ASSLRSGANVLT